This TCR beta chain comes out of a study of shared clonotypes between healthy human individuals. Samples underwent the assay at deep level. Splitting of each subset's genomic DNA was done evenly across several immunoSEQ plates. TCRdb's table, derived via immunoSEQ multiplex PCR, lists solely in-frame clones and lacks some. This sample has about 470,000 clones, with around 79% found just once. The V end was cut by 0 bases, the J end by 5 bases, with 10 bases between. This CDR3 contains 14 residues. Germline CDR1 reads LGHNA; CDR2 reads YSLEER. The study enrolled healthy HIV-negative adults without recent acute infections or vaccinations as donors.

This TCR came from a middle-aged woman in good health. Some clones in this sample may be carry-over from other donors' samples. The V gene is TRBV4-3, the J gene TRBJ1-2; D is unresolved. Input material: PBMCs. CDR3: CASSQDAVSYGYTF. CDR3 DNA: TGCGCCAGCAGCCAAGACGCGGTAAGTTATGGCTACACCTTC.